Each of the 28 T cell receptor beta chains below was sequenced from the same sample in a study of shared clonotypes between healthy human individuals. Data came from immunoSEQ multiplex PCR; TCRdb stores just in-frame clones and leaves some out. This table holds about 2,500,000 clones, more than 90% found once. Sequencing was carried out using naive CD4+ T cells sorted from blood. Subset given: CD45RA+ positively selected. The receptors originated from a man younger than 30 in good health.

The chain couples TRBV19 to TRBJ2-7; 9 positions agree with TRBD1. There are 15 residues in the CDR3. The germline gives CDR1 LNHDA, CDR2 SQIVND (reference sequence). V shed 4 bases and J 3 bases; nucleotides not matched to a gene: 7. The CDR3: CASSRTGERGYEQYF. CDR3 DNA sequence: TGTGCCAGTAGTAGGACAGGGGAGAGGGGCTACGAGCAGTACTTC.

The chain couples TRBV7-6 to TRBJ1-2, with D unresolved. Germline V lookup: CDR1 SGHVS, CDR2 FNYEAQ. V was shortened by 5 bases and J by 5 bases, with 9 bases between the two germline ends. The length of the CDR3 is 12 residues. The CDR3 sequence is CASSPDGYGYTF. The CDR3, as DNA: TGTGCCAGCAGCCCAGACGGTTATGGCTACACCTTC.

The chain couples TRBV7-9 to TRBJ1-4; the D gene is possibly TRBD1 (5 bases). CDR1 and CDR2 from the germline V gene are SEHNR and FQNEAQ (reference sequence). V was pared by 5 bases and J by 3 bases, with 13 bases between. The CDR3 spans 15 residues. In nucleotides, the CDR3 is TGTGCCAGCAGCCCGCCTGGGGGGGCTAATGAAAAACTGTTTTTT. It translates to CASSPPGGANEKLFF.

This chain links TRBV28 with TRBJ2-7; 7 bases align to TRBD2. This CDR3 has 12 amino acids. Germline V CDR1 and CDR2: MDHEN, SYDVKM. With V trimmed by 10 bases and J by 4 bases, 7 bases remained unmatched. The CDR3 is CATSGRVYEQYF. The CDR3, as DNA: TGTGCCACCTCTGGGAGGGTTTACGAGCAGTACTTC.

The chain joins TRBV27 to TRBJ1-4; D unresolved. V was shortened by 5 bases and J by 0 bases, with 13 bases between the two germline ends. Germline values: CDR1 MNHEY, CDR2 SMNVEV (reference sequence). The CDR3 extends over 16 amino acids. The CDR3 loop reads CASSPPPGTTNEKLFF. CDR3 sequence (DNA): TGTGCCAGCAGTCCCCCCCCAGGCACAACTAATGAAAAACTGTTTTTT.

The chain recombines TRBV30 with TRBJ2-1, with unresolved D. The germline gives CDR1 GTSNPN, CDR2 SVGIG (reference sequence). The length of the CDR3 is 13 residues. V was clipped by 3 bases and J by 2 bases, with 8 bases between them. The CDR3 region has the DNA TGTGCCTGGAGGTCCAGCACCTACAATGAGCAGTTCTTC. Protein: CAWRSSTYNEQFF.

The V and J genes are TRBV27 and TRBJ2-2; 8 bases fit TRBD1. Germline CDR1 is MNHEY and CDR2 is SMNVEV (reference sequence). V was pared by 3 bases and J by 1 base, with 4 bases of the junction left unmatched. CDR3 length equals 16 residues. The CDR3 spells CASSFQTGVNTGELFF. In DNA form, the CDR3 reads TGTGCCAGCAGTTTCCAGACAGGGGTGAACACCGGGGAGCTGTTTTTT.

This chain connects TRBV9 to TRBJ1-5; the match to TRBD1 covers 8 bases. V shed 3 bases, J shed 4 bases, and the junction held 0 bases outside the gene matches. CDR1 SGDLS and CDR2 YYNGEE come from the germline V gene. The CDR3 is 13 residues long. The CDR3 region is CASSGQGNQPQHF. DNA of the CDR3: TGTGCCAGCAGCGGACAGGGGAATCAGCCCCAGCATTTT.

This chain's CDR3 is CASSFTGTQQETQYF. Here the CDR3 DNA reads TGTGCCAGCAGCTTCACCGGGACACAACAAGAGACCCAGTACTTC. This rearrangement joins TRBV7-9 to TRBJ2-5; a weak D match, TRBD1 (6 bases). Germline CDR1 and CDR2: SEHNR and FQNEAQ (reference sequence). The V end was cut by 3 bases, the J end by 2 bases, with 13 bases between. CDR3 size: 15 residues.

This clone was seen just once. The chain couples TRBV5-6 to TRBJ1-3; D remains unclear. The CDR3 has 16 residues. Deletions cut 4 bases from V and 0 bases from J, with 14 bases between. The germline gives CDR1 SGHDT, CDR2 YYEEEE. In nucleotides, the CDR3 is TGTGCCAGCAGCGCTTGGACGGGATCCTCTGGAAACACCATATATTTT. This codes for CASSAWTGSSGNTIYF.

This clone was observed once. The chain employs TRBV5-1 and TRBJ2-1; 8 nucleotides line up with TRBD2. There are 16 residues in the CDR3. Germline trimming cut 0 bases from V and 7 bases from J; bases unmatched to any gene: 9. Germline V gives CDR1 SGHRS, CDR2 YFSETQ. CDR3 DNA: TGCGCCAGCAGCTTGGTGGGTAGCGGGACCCGAAATGAGCAGTTCTTC. This gives the protein CASSLVGSGTRNEQFF.

A word on this clone: The identical CDR3 is also encoded by other nucleotide sequences in the sample. This rearrangement joins TRBV19 to TRBJ2-7; D not resolved. CDR1 and CDR2 from the germline V gene are LNHDA and SQIVND (reference sequence). V was shortened by 6 bases and J by 1 base, with 7 bases between the two germline ends. The CDR3 spans 12 residues. The CDR3 region is CASSLGSYEQYF. DNA for the CDR3: TGTGCCAGTAGCCTAGGATCCTACGAGCAGTACTTC.

This chain joins TRBV25-1 and TRBJ1-4; the D gene is possibly TRBD1 (6 bases). Trimming pared 1 base from V and 6 bases from J, leaving 21 bases between. This CDR3 contains 18 residues. Germline CDR1 is MGHDK and CDR2 is SYGVNS. The chain's CDR3 is CASSEWGTTGRADEKLFF. The CDR3 DNA is TGTGCCAGCAGTGAATGGGGGACCACAGGGAGGGCGGATGAAAAACTGTTTTTT.

This clone was picked up one time. The chain employs TRBV2 and TRBJ1-6, with D possibly matching TRBD1 (5 bases). The CDR3 loop spans 15 amino acids. CDR1 SNHLY and CDR2 FYNNEI come from the germline V gene. The germline V and J ends were trimmed by 7 bases and 12 bases, with 22 bases remaining between them. The CDR3 sequence is CASTPTLSGTQPLHF. CDR3 in DNA: TGTGCCAGCACCCCTACCTTATCAGGGACTCAACCCCTCCACTTT.

This rearrangement joins TRBV9 to TRBJ2-1; D is perhaps TRBD2 (6 bases). The length of the CDR3 is 14 residues. Deletions cut 3 bases from V and 8 bases from J, with 15 bases between. Germline loops: CDR1 SGDLS, CDR2 YYNGEE. In DNA, the CDR3 is TGTGCCAGCAGCGCCGGGACTCCCCTCTATGAGCAGTTCTTC. Its translation is CASSAGTPLYEQFF.

The V gene is TRBV5-1, the J gene TRBJ2-3, with D possibly being TRBD1 (5 bases). Germline lookup yields CDR1 SGHRS and CDR2 YFSETQ. This CDR3 is 16 amino acids long. V shed 0 bases and J shed 2 bases, with 13 bases lying between them. In nucleotides, the CDR3 is TGCGCCAGCAGCTTGGGGAAGGGGTCTATCACAGATACGCAGTATTTT. Its translation is CASSLGKGSITDTQYF.

Concerning this clone: This CDR3 is also generated by other DNA sequences in the sample. The gene calls are TRBV6-6 and TRBJ1-3; 7 bases map to TRBD1. Germline values: CDR1 MNHNY, CDR2 SVGAGI (reference sequence). There are 14 residues in the CDR3. The junction had 4 bases not matched to a gene; V was cut back by 4 bases and J by 4 bases. This chain's CDR3 is CASSLTGSGNTIYF. The CDR3 DNA sequence: TGTGCCAGCAGTTTGACAGGGTCCGGAAACACCATATATTTT.

This clone was seen a single time. V is TRBV18 and J is TRBJ1-4, with D tentatively TRBD1 (6 bases). Trimming took 3 bases from V and 8 from J, leaving 13 bases between them. The CDR3 is made up of 14 amino acids. Germline lookup yields CDR1 KGHSH and CDR2 LQKENI. The CDR3 here is CASSPGALEEKLFF. CDR3 in DNA: TGTGCCAGCTCACCGGGGGCGCTGGAAGAAAAACTGTTTTTT.

V and J are TRBV6-5 and TRBJ1-1; D remains ambiguous. CDR1 and CDR2 from the germline V gene are MNHEY and SVGAGI. Between the trimmed V and J ends, which lost 2 bases and 1 base, there was a span of 11 bases. This CDR3 contains 15 residues. This CDR3 is CASSYARSGNTEAFF. DNA of the CDR3: TGTGCCAGCAGTTACGCCAGGTCGGGGAACACTGAAGCTTTCTTT.

The chain is built from TRBV6-6 and TRBJ1-6; TRBD1 might be the D (5 bases). Trimming pared 0 bases from V and 11 bases from J, leaving 14 bases between. The CDR3 length is 15 residues. Germline values: CDR1 MNHNY, CDR2 SVGAGI (reference sequence). For the CDR3, the DNA is TGTGCCAGCAGTTACTCGGTAGACGGACAAACACCCCTCCACTTT. This sequence encodes CASSYSVDGQTPLHF.

V usage is TRBV19 and J usage is TRBJ2-7; D is possibly TRBD2 (6 bases). Germline CDR1 is LNHDA and CDR2 is SQIVND (reference sequence). With 3 bases removed from V and 4 bases from J, the gap between germline ends came to 16 bases. The CDR3 has 15 residues. CDR3 coding DNA: TGTGCCAGTAGTATGCTGGGAGCGGGCCCTTACGAGCAGTACTTC. This codes for CASSMLGAGPYEQYF.

Regarding this clone: At the DNA level, this CDR3 is encoded by other sequences in the same sample as well. The J gene is TRBJ1-5, the V gene TRBV30; 7 bases agree with TRBD1. V lost 1 base and J lost 6; bases outside the gene matches: 3. The CDR3 length is 13 residues. In germline, CDR1 is GTSNPN, CDR2 SVGIG (reference sequence). The chain's CDR3 is CAWSGQGGQPQHF. Written as DNA, the CDR3 is TGTGCCTGGAGTGGGCAGGGGGGTCAGCCCCAGCATTTT.

This clone occurred once. The CDR3 DNA follows: TGTGCCAGCAGCCCTCTAGCGGGAGGGGTTGAGCAGTTCTTC. Its protein product is CASSPLAGGVEQFF. The chain employs TRBV7-9 and TRBJ2-1, with 12 bases that match TRBD2. The CDR3 sequence is 14 residues long. With V trimmed by 5 bases and J by 9 bases, 5 bases remained unmatched. Germline V gives CDR1 SEHNR, CDR2 FQNEAQ (reference sequence).

The chain employs TRBV29-1 and TRBJ1-2; 8 positions match TRBD1. The V and J ends lost 3 bases and 3 bases, in that order; junction bases with no gene match: 6. CDR3 size: 14 residues. CDR1 is SQVTM, CDR2 ANQGSEA, per germline. The CDR3 DNA follows: TGCAGCGTTGAGTCCAGGGGGCTCGACTATGGCTACACCTTC. It translates to CSVESRGLDYGYTF.

On this clone itself: Different DNA sequences within this sample yield the same CDR3. As DNA, the CDR3 is TGTGCCAGCAGCCTAGGTGGGAATGGCTACACCTTC. It is translated as CASSLGGNGYTF. This rearrangement joins TRBV6-5 to TRBJ1-2; D call uncertain. This CDR3 has 12 amino acids. The germline V gene encodes CDR1 MNHEY and CDR2 SVGAGI. Deletions cut 6 bases from V and 6 bases from J, with 11 bases between.

The rearrangement joins TRBV5-8 to TRBJ2-7; D gene uncertain. The CDR3 totals 12 residues. The V gene lost 0 bases and the J gene lost 1 base, with 2 bases spanning the gap. Germline V gives CDR1 SGHTS, CDR2 YDEGEE. Here the CDR3 reads CASSLVSYEQYF. The CDR3, as DNA: TGTGCCAGCAGCTTGGTGTCCTACGAGCAGTACTTC.

The rearrangement links TRBV5-1 to TRBJ1-6; 9 nucleotides agree with TRBD1. This CDR3 region has 16 residues. V lost 4 bases and J lost 8; bases outside the gene matches: 10. Germline CDR1 is SGHRS and CDR2 is YFSETQ. The CDR3 DNA reads TGCGCCAGCAGCCCCTCGACAGGGGGTCGGTATTCACCCCTCCACTTT. Translating gives CASSPSTGGRYSPLHF.

V gene TRBV4-1 combines with J gene TRBJ2-5; no definite D call. Germline V CDR1 and CDR2: MGHRA, YSYEKL. V dropped 4 bases and J dropped 5 bases, with 11 bases sitting between them. The CDR3 is made up of 13 amino acids. In nucleotides, the CDR3 is TGCGCCAGCAGCCCAGGCCTAGGGGAGACCCAGTACTTC. As protein: CASSPGLGETQYF.